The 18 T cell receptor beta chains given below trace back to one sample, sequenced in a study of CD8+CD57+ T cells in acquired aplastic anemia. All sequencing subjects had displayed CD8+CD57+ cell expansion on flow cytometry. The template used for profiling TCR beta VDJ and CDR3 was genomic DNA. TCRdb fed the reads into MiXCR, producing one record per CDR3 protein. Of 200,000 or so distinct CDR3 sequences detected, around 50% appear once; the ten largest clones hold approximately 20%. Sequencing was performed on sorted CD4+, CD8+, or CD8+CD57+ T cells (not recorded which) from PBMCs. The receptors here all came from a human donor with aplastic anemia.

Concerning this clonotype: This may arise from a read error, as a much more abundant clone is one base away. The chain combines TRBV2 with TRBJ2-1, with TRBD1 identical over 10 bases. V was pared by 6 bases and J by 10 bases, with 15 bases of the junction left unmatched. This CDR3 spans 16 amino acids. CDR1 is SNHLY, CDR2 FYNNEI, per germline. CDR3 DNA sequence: TGTGCCAGCAGCCGTAGACAGGGGGCTGCCTCCTACGAGCAGTTCTTC. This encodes CASSRRQGAASYEQFF.

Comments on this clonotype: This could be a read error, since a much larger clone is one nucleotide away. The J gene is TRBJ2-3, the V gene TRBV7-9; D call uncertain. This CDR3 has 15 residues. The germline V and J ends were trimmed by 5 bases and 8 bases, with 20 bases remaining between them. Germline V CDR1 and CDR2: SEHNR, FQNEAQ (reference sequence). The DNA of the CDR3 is TGTGCCAGCAGCCCTGTTTACTCTTTCTCGGGTACGCAGTATTTT. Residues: CASSPVYSFSGTQYF. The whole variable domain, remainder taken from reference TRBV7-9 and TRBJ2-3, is DTGVSQNPRHKITKRGQNVTFRCDPISEHNRLYWYRQTLGQGPEFLTYFQNEAQLEKSRLLSDRFSAERPKGSFSTLEIQRTEQGDSAMYLCASSPVYSFSGTQYFGPGTRLTVL.

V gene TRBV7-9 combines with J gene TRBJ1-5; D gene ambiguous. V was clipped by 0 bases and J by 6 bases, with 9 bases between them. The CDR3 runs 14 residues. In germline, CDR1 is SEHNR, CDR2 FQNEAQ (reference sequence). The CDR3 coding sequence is TGTGCCAGCAGCTTAGCTTCGGGAGCTCAGCCCCAGCATTTT. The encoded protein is CASSLASGAQPQHF.

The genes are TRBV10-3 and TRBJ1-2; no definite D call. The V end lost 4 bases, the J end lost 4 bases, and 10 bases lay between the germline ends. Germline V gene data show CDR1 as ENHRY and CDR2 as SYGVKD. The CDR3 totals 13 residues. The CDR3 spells CAISGHRGYGYTF. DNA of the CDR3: TGTGCCATCAGTGGACACCGGGGCTATGGCTACACCTTC.

In DNA, the CDR3 is TGCAGTGCTAGAAACCCGGGACTCGGATCCTACGAGCAGTACTTC. Amino acids: CSARNPGLGSYEQYF. This chain connects TRBV20-1 to TRBJ2-7, with D possibly TRBD2 on 6 matching bases. Between the trimmed V and J ends, which lost 2 bases and 1 base, there was a span of 15 bases. Looked up from germline, CDR1 is DFQATT and CDR2 is SNEGSKA (reference sequence). The CDR3 sequence is 15 residues long.

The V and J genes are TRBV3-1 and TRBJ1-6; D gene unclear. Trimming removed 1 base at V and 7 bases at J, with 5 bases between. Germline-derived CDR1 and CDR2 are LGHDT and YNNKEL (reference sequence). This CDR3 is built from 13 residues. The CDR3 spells CASSQVGNSPLHF. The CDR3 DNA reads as TGTGCCAGCAGCCAAGTCGGCAATTCACCCCTCCACTTT.

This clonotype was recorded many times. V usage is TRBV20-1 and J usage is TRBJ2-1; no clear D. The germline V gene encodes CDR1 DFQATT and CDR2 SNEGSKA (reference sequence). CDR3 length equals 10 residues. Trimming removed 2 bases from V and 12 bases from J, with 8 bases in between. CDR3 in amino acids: CSARISRQFF. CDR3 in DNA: TGCAGTGCTAGAATTAGCCGGCAGTTCTTC.

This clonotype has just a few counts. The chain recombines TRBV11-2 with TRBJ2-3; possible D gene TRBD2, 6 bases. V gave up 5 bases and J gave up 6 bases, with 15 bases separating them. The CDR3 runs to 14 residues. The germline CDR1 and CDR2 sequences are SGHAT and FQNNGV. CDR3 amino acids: CASSASGLGDTQYF. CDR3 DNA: TGTGCCAGCAGCGCCTCGGGACTCGGGGATACGCAGTATTTT.

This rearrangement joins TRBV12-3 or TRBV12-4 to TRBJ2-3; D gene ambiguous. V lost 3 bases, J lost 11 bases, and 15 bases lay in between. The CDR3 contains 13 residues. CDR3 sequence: CASSFISGMGQYF. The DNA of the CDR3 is TGTGCCAGCAGTTTCATATCGGGTATGGGGCAGTATTTT.

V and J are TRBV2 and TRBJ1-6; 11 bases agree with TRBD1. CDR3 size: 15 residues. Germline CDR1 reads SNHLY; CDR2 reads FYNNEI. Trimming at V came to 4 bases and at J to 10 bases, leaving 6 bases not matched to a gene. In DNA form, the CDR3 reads TGTGCCAGCAGTGGGACAGGGGGCGTAAGGTCACCCCTCCACTTT. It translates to CASSGTGGVRSPLHF.

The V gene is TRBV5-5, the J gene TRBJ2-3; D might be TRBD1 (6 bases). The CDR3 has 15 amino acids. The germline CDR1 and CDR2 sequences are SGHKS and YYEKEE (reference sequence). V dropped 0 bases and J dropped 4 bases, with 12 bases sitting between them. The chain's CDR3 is CASSLDLGAADTQYF. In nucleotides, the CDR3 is TGTGCCAGCAGCTTGGACCTGGGGGCAGCAGATACGCAGTATTTT.

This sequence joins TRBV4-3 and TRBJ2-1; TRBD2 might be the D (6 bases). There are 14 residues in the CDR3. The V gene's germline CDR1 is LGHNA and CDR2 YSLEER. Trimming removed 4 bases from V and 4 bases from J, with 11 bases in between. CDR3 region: CASSPGLEYNEQFF. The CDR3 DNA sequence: TGCGCCAGCAGCCCGGGACTTGAGTACAATGAGCAGTTCTTC.

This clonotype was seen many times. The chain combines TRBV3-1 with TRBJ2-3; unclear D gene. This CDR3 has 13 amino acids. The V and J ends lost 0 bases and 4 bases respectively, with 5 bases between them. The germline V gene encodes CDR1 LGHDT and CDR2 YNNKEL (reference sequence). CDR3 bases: TGTGCCAGCAGCCAAGAACGGGCAGATACGCAGTATTTT. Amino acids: CASSQERADTQYF.

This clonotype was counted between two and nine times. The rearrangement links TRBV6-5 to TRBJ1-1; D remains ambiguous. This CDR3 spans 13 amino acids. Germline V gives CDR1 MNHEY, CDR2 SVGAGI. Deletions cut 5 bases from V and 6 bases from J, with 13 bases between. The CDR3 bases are TGTGCCAGCAGTGAAAGTACGTGGGCTGAAGCTTTCTTT. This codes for CASSESTWAEAFF.

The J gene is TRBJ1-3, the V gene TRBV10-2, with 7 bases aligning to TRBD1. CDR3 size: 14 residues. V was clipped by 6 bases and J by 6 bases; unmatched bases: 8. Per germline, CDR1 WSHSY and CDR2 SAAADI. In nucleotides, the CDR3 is TGCGCCAGCAGCCTCGACAGGGAGCAAAACACCATATATTTT. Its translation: CASSLDREQNTIYF.

Here the CDR3 reads CASRAPDSSNQPQHF. CDR3 DNA sequence: TGTGCCAGCAGGGCCCCAGATTCCAGCAATCAGCCCCAGCATTTT. The genes are TRBV25-1 and TRBJ1-5; D not resolved. Trimming shortened V by 6 bases and J by 1 base, and 13 bases separated the two germline ends. The germline V gene encodes CDR1 MGHDK and CDR2 SYGVNS. The CDR3 is 15 residues long.

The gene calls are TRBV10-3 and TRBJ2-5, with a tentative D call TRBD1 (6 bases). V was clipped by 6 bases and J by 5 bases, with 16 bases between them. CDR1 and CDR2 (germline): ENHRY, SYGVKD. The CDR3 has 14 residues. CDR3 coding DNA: TGTGCCATCAGCTATGACGATGGGGGCGAGACCCAGTACTTC. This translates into CAISYDDGGETQYF.

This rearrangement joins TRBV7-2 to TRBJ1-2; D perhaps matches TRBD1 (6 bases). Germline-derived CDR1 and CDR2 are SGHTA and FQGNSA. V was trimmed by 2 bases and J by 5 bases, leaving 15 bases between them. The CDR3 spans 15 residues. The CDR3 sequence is CASSLMAGEFYGYTF. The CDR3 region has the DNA TGTGCCAGCAGCTTAATGGCAGGGGAATTTTATGGCTACACCTTC.